A selection of T cell receptor beta chains follows, all from one sample in a study of T cell changes during pregnancy in multiple sclerosis. Libraries were prepared by immunoSEQ multiplex PCR; TCRdb keeps only in-frame clonotypes and omits some of them. Of tens of thousands of clones in the sample, about nine tenths were seen once. This material consisted of peripheral blood, taken in the first trimester of pregnancy. The receptors here all came from a female donor with multiple sclerosis, enrolled in a pregnancy study. Both conserved end residues are trimmed from each CDR3. Fields, in order: V gene, CDR3 protein.

v_call: TRBV19
cdr3_aa: ASSMDRGDTGELF

v_call: TRBV30
cdr3_aa: ASTGQVEQF

v_call: TRBV27
cdr3_aa: ASSWTGVNGYT

v_call: TRBV28
cdr3_aa: ASSSQGAGFGDTQY

v_call: TRBV9
cdr3_aa: ASSPNPYSNTGELF

v_call: TRBV6-1
cdr3_aa: ASSESGRAYNEQF

v_call: TRBV14
cdr3_aa: ASSQKKSGGFDGYT

v_call: TRBV5-4
cdr3_aa: ASNKDSPGTGELF

v_call: TRBV6-5
cdr3_aa: ASSYSEGVDGYT

v_call: TRBV11-2
cdr3_aa: ASSLAGTGAIYGYT

v_call: TRBV2
cdr3_aa: ASTGDTGRYNEQF

v_call: TRBV7-9
cdr3_aa: ASSSPGVRETQY

v_call: TRBV29-1
cdr3_aa: SVRGMNTEAF

v_call: TRBV27
cdr3_aa: ASSFPGENEQY

v_call: TRBV9
cdr3_aa: ASSVGVGGDTQY

v_call: TRBV13
cdr3_aa: ASSLRGTGELF

v_call: TRBV5-5
cdr3_aa: ASSVRQGGEETQY

v_call: TRBV4-3
cdr3_aa: ASSQQAFSTDTQY

v_call: TRBV6-5
cdr3_aa: ASSQGLAGGQF

v_call: TRBV6-5
cdr3_aa: ASRQGTEAF

v_call: TRBV7-9
cdr3_aa: ASSRGGGPQETQY

v_call: TRBV27
cdr3_aa: ASSAGNLNTEAF

v_call: TRBV10-1
cdr3_aa: ASKGTHCNNQPQH

v_call: TRBV27
cdr3_aa: ASSLSRLADTQY

v_call: TRBV27
cdr3_aa: ASSLSRGGTEAF

v_call: TRBV19
cdr3_aa: ASSGGGTDTQY